These 20 T cell receptor beta chains share one sample of origin, sequenced in a study of blood T cell repertoires in COVID-19. TCRdb's table, derived via immunoSEQ multiplex PCR, lists solely in-frame clones and lacks some. The data contain 250,000 to 400,000 clones, around 89% of them singletons. Sequencing was performed on peripheral blood. The receptors derive from a woman aged 25-40 years with COVID-19, enrolled during active disease.

The rearrangement uses TRBV9 and TRBJ2-3, with TRBD2 matching over 12 bases. The CDR3 length is 16 residues. V lost 4 bases and J lost 2; bases outside the gene matches: 5. CDR1 is SGDLS and CDR2 is YYNGEE in the germline V gene. CDR3 nucleotides: TGTGCCAGCAGCCCTAGCGGGGGGGGGTACACAGATACGCAGTATTTT. It encodes CASSPSGGGYTDTQYF.

This clone was seen a single time. V is TRBV6-6 and J is TRBJ1-1, with D maybe TRBD1 (6 bases). Germline V gene sequence: CDR1 MNHNY, CDR2 SVGAGI (reference sequence). The CDR3 sequence is 12 residues long. V lost 7 bases, J lost 8 bases, and 14 bases lay in between. CDR3 bases: TGTGCCAGCAAATCAGGGGAGAACGAAGCTTTCTTT. Translated: CASKSGENEAFF.

This clone has more than one count but fewer than ten. The chain recombines TRBV6-5 with TRBJ1-1, with a possible D match to TRBD1 (5 bases). Trimming stripped 7 bases from V and 1 base from J, with 13 bases between. In germline, CDR1 is MNHEY, CDR2 SVGAGI. The CDR3 runs to 14 residues. DNA for the CDR3: TGTGCCAGCACCGCAAACGGGGGGAACACTGAAGCTTTCTTT. Translation: CASTANGGNTEAFF.

The chain combines TRBV10-3 with TRBJ2-2; tentative D call: TRBD2 (6 bases). From germline, CDR1 is ENHRY and CDR2 SYGVKD. The CDR3 is 15 amino acids. Trimming pared 3 bases from V and 2 bases from J, leaving 10 bases between. DNA of the CDR3: TGTGCCATCAGTGACCCGACTAGAAACACCGGGGAGCTGTTTTTT. Translating gives CAISDPTRNTGELFF.

V usage is TRBV14 and J usage is TRBJ1-5; D unclear. The CDR3 totals 16 residues. CDR1 is SGHDN, CDR2 FVKESK, per germline. Trimming took 2 bases from V and 5 from J, leaving 16 bases between them. The CDR3 region has the DNA TGTGCCAGCAGCCAAAAAAATGTTGGGGAGGATCAGCCCCAGCATTTT. Encoded protein: CASSQKNVGEDQPQHF. Full variable domain (remainder filled in from reference TRBV14 and TRBJ1-5): EAGVTQFPSHSVIEKGQTVTLRCDPISGHDNLYWYRRVMGKEIKFLLHFVKESKQDESGMPNNRFLAERTGGTYSTLKVQPAELEDSGVYFCASSQKNVGEDQPQHFGDGTRLSIL.

This chain uses TRBV27 with TRBJ1-5; D gene unclear. Germline lookup yields CDR1 MNHEY and CDR2 SMNVEV (reference sequence). There are 13 residues in the CDR3. The V end was cut by 2 bases, the J end by 3 bases, with 5 bases between. The CDR3 bases are TGTGCCAGCAGTTTAGGGCCCAATCAGCCCCAGCATTTT. Residues: CASSLGPNQPQHF.

The rearrangement links TRBV4-1 to TRBJ1-5; D call uncertain. Germline assignment: CDR1 MGHRA and CDR2 YSYEKL. Trimming took 0 bases from V and 8 from J, leaving 14 bases between them. The CDR3 loop spans 15 amino acids. The CDR3, as DNA: TGCGCCAGCAGCCAAGATCTCGTCTCAACAAAGCCCCAGCATTTT. Amino acid sequence: CASSQDLVSTKPQHF.

The chain has TRBV7-3 and TRBJ2-1; 8 bases fit TRBD2. The CDR3 extends over 16 amino acids. Germline V gene data show CDR1 as SGHTA and CDR2 as FQGTGA. The junction had 7 bases not matched to a gene; V was cut back by 0 bases and J by 6 bases. This chain's CDR3 is CASSLTSGGVVNEQFF. In DNA, the CDR3 is TGTGCCAGCAGCTTAACATCCGGGGGGGTAGTCAATGAGCAGTTCTTC.

The chain joins TRBV18 to TRBJ1-2; 7 bases align to TRBD1. This CDR3 has 13 amino acids. V lost 3 bases, J lost 2 bases, and 0 bases stayed unmatched. In germline, CDR1 is KGHSH, CDR2 LQKENI. CDR3 nucleotide sequence: TGTGCCAGCTCACCGGGACAGAACTATGGCTACACCTTC. Its protein product is CASSPGQNYGYTF.

This clone was recorded only once. The sample contains more than one DNA sequence encoding this CDR3. V is TRBV6-5 and J is TRBJ1-1, with D tentatively TRBD1 (6 bases). V shed 5 bases and J shed 2 bases, with 9 bases lying between them. Germline CDR1 is MNHEY and CDR2 is SVGAGI. CDR3 length: 13 amino acids. The CDR3 bases are TGTGCCAGCAGTCTCAGGGGCAACACTGAAGCTTTCTTT. This translates into CASSLRGNTEAFF.

About this clone itself: The sample carries other DNA sequences with the same CDR3. The rearrangement joins TRBV5-6 to TRBJ1-1; D is unresolved. The CDR3 contains 13 residues. CDR1 is SGHDT and CDR2 is YYEEEE in the germline V gene. V shed 0 bases and J shed 4 bases, with 7 bases lying between them. The CDR3, as DNA: TGTGCCAGCAGCTTGGTAGCCGCCACTGAAGCTTTCTTT. Translated: CASSLVAATEAFF.

V and J are TRBV7-2 and TRBJ2-5; D might be TRBD1 (6 bases). The CDR3 contains 15 residues. V was cut by 3 bases and J by 2 bases, with 13 bases left in between. Germline CDR1 SGHTA, CDR2 FQGNSA. CDR3 coding DNA: TGTGCCAGCAGCTTTTATCGAGACAGGCAAGAGACCCAGTACTTC. Translated, it gives CASSFYRDRQETQYF.

In its sample, this clone was seen once. The chain couples TRBV4-1 to TRBJ2-3, with D maybe TRBD2 (5 bases). The CDR3 loop spans 14 amino acids. V lost 1 base and J lost 4, with 9 bases in between. CDR1 MGHRA and CDR2 YSYEKL come from the germline V gene. The CDR3 protein is CASSQVNSADTQYF. CDR3 nucleotide sequence: TGCGCCAGCAGCCAAGTCAATAGCGCAGATACGCAGTATTTT.

This clone was observed a handful of times. This rearrangement joins TRBV30 to TRBJ1-6; TRBD1 is a possible D gene (6 bases). The V end lost 5 bases, the J end lost 5 bases, and 10 bases lay between the germline ends. The length of the CDR3 is 13 residues. The germline CDR1 and CDR2 sequences are GTSNPN and SVGIG (reference sequence). The CDR3 protein is CAWGGQHNSPLHF. The DNA for the CDR3 is TGTGCCTGGGGGGGGCAGCATAATTCACCCCTCCACTTT.

The chain recombines TRBV5-1 with TRBJ1-2; 9 bases fit TRBD1. The CDR3 sequence is 15 residues long. Trimming at V came to 1 base and at J to 8 bases, leaving 9 bases not matched to a gene. CDR1 and CDR2 from the germline V gene are SGHRS and YFSETQ. The CDR3 protein is CASSLYKGQGHGYTF. The CDR3 DNA is TGCGCCAGCAGCTTGTACAAGGGACAGGGACACGGCTACACCTTC.

The chain carries TRBV14 and TRBJ1-1; 8 nucleotides agree with TRBD1. CDR3 size: 16 residues. J gave up 2 bases and V 2 bases, and 7 bases lay outside the gene matches. The V gene's germline CDR1 is SGHDN and CDR2 FVKESK. The CDR3 sequence is CASSQSQGALNTEAFF. In DNA, the CDR3 is TGTGCCAGCAGCCAATCCCAGGGGGCGCTTAACACTGAAGCTTTCTTT.

The chain carries TRBV7-8 and TRBJ1-1; 7 bases line up with TRBD1. Germline CDR1 is SGHVS and CDR2 is FQNEAQ. Germline trimming cut 0 bases from V and 4 bases from J; bases unmatched to any gene: 2. The CDR3 sequence is 14 residues long. In nucleotides, the CDR3 is TGTGCCAGCAGCTTAGCGGCAGGGGGCACTGAAGCTTTCTTT. As protein: CASSLAAGGTEAFF.

V is TRBV7-3 and J is TRBJ2-3; a possible D gene is TRBD1 (6 bases). The ends were cut back, 4 bases at V and 3 bases at J, with 14 bases in the middle. The CDR3 sequence is 15 residues long. The germline V gene has CDR1 SGHTA and CDR2 FQGTGA. This CDR3 reads CASSSTGIGTDTQYF. The CDR3 coding sequence is TGTGCCAGCAGCTCCACAGGGATCGGGACAGATACGCAGTATTTT.

The V call is TRBV11-2, the J call TRBJ2-2, with D perhaps TRBD1 (6 bases). This CDR3 has 15 amino acids. The V end lost 1 base, the J end lost 11 bases, and 17 bases lay between the germline ends. Germline V gene lookup returns CDR1 SGHAT and CDR2 FQNNGV. The CDR3 here is CASSLGSTGISELFF. In nucleotides, the CDR3 is TGTGCCAGCAGCTTAGGAAGTACAGGGATCTCCGAGCTGTTTTTT. The complete variable domain, with remaining parts taken from reference TRBV11-2 and TRBJ2-2, reads EAGVAQSPRYKIIEKRQSVAFWCNPISGHATLYWYQQILGQGPKLLIQFQNNGVVDDSQLPKDRFSAERLKGVDSTLKIQPAKLEDSAVYLCASSLGSTGISELFFGEGSRLTVL.

V and J are TRBV15 and TRBJ2-7, with D tentatively TRBD2 (6 bases). This CDR3 region has 13 residues. Germline assignment: CDR1 LNHNV and CDR2 YYDKDF (reference sequence). Trimming cost V 1 base and J 5 bases, with 9 bases left between them. The CDR3 bases are TGTGCCACCAGCAGAGCCGGGGGTGACGAGCAGTACGTC. This gives the protein CATSRAGGDEQYV.